These T cell receptor beta chains were read from a single sample in a study of identical twins. One entry per CDR3 protein results from TCRdb running MiXCR on the 5' RACE reads. In the table there are approximately 94,000 distinct CDR3 sequences, 5.9% of which are singletons. Sequences were obtained from memory T cells sorted from blood. The receptors stem from a woman aged 45-60 years in good health. The conserved cysteine and the conserved F or W are not part of the CDR3 here. A D gene is named only where the DNA matches it firmly.

TRBJ1-1,-,TRBV7-2,ATSFGFANTEAF
TRBJ1-2,-,TRBV20-1,SARSGGSAYGYT
TRBJ2-5,-,TRBV6-5,ASSLQGQYQETQY
TRBJ2-2,TRBD2,TRBV9,ASSTSGSVELF
TRBJ1-1,TRBD1,TRBV5-4,ASSLEGARSEAF
TRBJ2-5,-,TRBV13,ASSPWPGDPETQY
TRBJ2-1,TRBD2,TRBV20-1,SARVGGLALRNEQF
TRBJ2-1,TRBD2,TRBV2,ASTRTSSYNEQF
TRBJ2-1,-,TRBV2,ASGLEGVHNEQF
TRBJ2-4,-,TRBV7-8,ASILKGRSLKNIQY
TRBJ2-5,TRBD2,TRBV20-1,SARELPELAGAEETQY
TRBJ2-1,TRBD2,TRBV20-1,SARDLTGTTRDEQF
TRBJ2-2,-,TRBV4-1,ASRITVTVATGELF
TRBJ2-1,-,TRBV9,ASSGGVVSNEQF
TRBJ1-5,TRBD1,TRBV12-3/TRBV12-4,ASTRGLTGGNQPQH
TRBJ2-1,-,TRBV11-2,ASSLGVLRTYNEQF
TRBJ2-2,-,TRBV4-1,ASRIQGTGELF
TRBJ1-1,TRBD1,TRBV11-2,ASSRSQGGSRDF
TRBJ2-1,-,TRBV5-5,ASTRPGQHGVNEQF
TRBJ1-6,-,TRBV5-5,ASSLLTGVNSPLH
TRBJ2-5,-,TRBV7-2,ASSLTGGKTQY
TRBJ2-2,-,TRBV5-1,ASSGTVPTGELF
TRBJ1-1,-,TRBV20-1,SVTTDEAF
TRBJ2-2,-,TRBV6-5,ASTYSGYTGELF
TRBJ2-3,TRBD2,TRBV18,ASSPLVGASGRTDTQY
TRBJ2-1,TRBD2,TRBV5-6,ASSSIGSSGRNEQF
TRBJ1-1,-,TRBV7-9,ASSSKRRMNTEAF
TRBJ2-2,-,TRBV20-1,SARFGGKNTGELF
TRBJ2-7,TRBD2,TRBV2,ASRISGASYEQY
TRBJ1-1,TRBD1,TRBV18,ASSPAGQGAPGMNTEAF
TRBJ2-5,-,TRBV5-4,ASSSQGSWKETQY
TRBJ2-3,TRBD2,TRBV5-5,ASSLFGGRATDTQY
TRBJ2-1,-,TRBV7-2,ASSLGIVVNEQF
TRBJ2-3,TRBD2,TRBV6-4,ASSDSAGGSTDTQY
TRBJ1-6,-,TRBV6-6,ASTLEGDSPLH
TRBJ2-3,-,TRBV24-1,ATRSRSDTQY
TRBJ2-1,TRBD2,TRBV7-9,ASSPGTSESSYNEQF
TRBJ2-3,TRBD2,TRBV20-1,SAPLVSSGSDTQY
TRBJ2-5,TRBD2,TRBV14,ASRGTSWETQY
TRBJ2-5,-,TRBV5-6,ASSLDRMGETQY
TRBJ2-1,-,TRBV6-6,ASSYLGYNEQF
TRBJ1-1,-,TRBV18,ASSPLIPNPMNTEAF
TRBJ2-2,-,TRBV10-3,AISEPGGSGGRELF
TRBJ2-7,-,TRBV20-1,SARDLDRFGLSYEQY
TRBJ1-1,-,TRBV27,ASSLKSGAEAF
TRBJ2-1,TRBD2,TRBV6-1,ASKVRERENEQF
TRBJ1-1,-,TRBV5-6,ASSLGHYTEAF
TRBJ1-5,TRBD1,TRBV5-6,ASSLATGGNQPQH
TRBJ2-2,TRBD2,TRBV7-6,ASSPRGTSGTGELF
TRBJ2-2,-,TRBV21-1,ASSKTLEDTGELF
TRBJ2-1,TRBD1,TRBV6-5,ASSSPGGGKEEQF
TRBJ2-5,-,TRBV14,ASSLNLFRETQY